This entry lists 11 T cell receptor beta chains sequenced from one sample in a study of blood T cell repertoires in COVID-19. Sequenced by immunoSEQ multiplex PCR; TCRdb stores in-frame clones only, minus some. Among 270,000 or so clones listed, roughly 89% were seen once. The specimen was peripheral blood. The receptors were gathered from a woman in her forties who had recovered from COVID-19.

CDR3 amino acids: CASSRGQLQPQHF. In DNA form, the CDR3 reads TGTGCCAGCAGCAGAGGACAGTTACAGCCCCAGCATTTT. The chain has TRBV27 and TRBJ1-5; D is possibly TRBD1 (6 bases). This CDR3 is built from 13 residues. The germline gives CDR1 MNHEY, CDR2 SMNVEV (reference sequence). The V end lost 6 bases, the J end lost 7 bases, and 13 bases lay between the germline ends.

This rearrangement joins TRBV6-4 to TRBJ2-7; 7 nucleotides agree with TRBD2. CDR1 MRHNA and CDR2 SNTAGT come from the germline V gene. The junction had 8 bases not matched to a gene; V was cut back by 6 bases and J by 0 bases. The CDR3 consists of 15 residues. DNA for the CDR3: TGTGCCAGCAGGGATCGCGGGAGAGGCTCCTACGAGCAGTACGTC. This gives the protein CASRDRGRGSYEQYV.

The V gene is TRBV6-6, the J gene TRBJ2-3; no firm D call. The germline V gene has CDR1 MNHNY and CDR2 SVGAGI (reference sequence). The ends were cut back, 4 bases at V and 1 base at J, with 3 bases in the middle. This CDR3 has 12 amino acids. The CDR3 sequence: CASSSGTDTQYF. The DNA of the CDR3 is TGTGCCAGCAGTTCTGGCACAGATACGCAGTATTTT.

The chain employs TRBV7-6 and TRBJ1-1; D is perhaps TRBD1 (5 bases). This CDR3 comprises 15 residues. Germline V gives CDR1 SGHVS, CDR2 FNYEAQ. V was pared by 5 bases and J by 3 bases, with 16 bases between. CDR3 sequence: CASSRSRGADTEAFF. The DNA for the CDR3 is TGTGCCAGCAGCCGCAGTCGTGGGGCGGACACTGAAGCTTTCTTT.

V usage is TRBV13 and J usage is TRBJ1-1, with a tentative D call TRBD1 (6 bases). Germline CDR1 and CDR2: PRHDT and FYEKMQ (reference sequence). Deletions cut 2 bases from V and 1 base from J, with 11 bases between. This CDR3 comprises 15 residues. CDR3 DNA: TGTGCCAGCAGCTTACCTCAAGGGGGGAACACTGAAGCTTTCTTT. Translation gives CASSLPQGGNTEAFF. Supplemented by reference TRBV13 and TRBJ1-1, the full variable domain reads AAGVIQSPRHLIKEKRETATLKCYPIPRHDTVYWYQQGPGQDPQFLISFYEKMQSDKGSIPDRFSAQQFSDYHSELNMSSLELGDSALYFCASSLPQGGNTEAFFGQGTRLTVV.

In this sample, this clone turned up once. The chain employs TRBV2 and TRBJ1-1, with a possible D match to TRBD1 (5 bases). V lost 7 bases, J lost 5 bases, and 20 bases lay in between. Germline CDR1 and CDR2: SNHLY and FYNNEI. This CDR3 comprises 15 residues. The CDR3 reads CASNTGMEGRTEAFF. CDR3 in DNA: TGTGCCAGCAACACTGGGATGGAGGGGAGGACTGAAGCTTTCTTT.

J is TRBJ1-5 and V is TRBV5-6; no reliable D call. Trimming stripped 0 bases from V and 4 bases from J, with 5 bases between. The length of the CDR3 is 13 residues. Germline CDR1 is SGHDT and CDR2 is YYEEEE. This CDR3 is CASSLGQNQPQHF. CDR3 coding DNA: TGTGCCAGCAGCTTGGGGCAGAATCAGCCCCAGCATTTT.

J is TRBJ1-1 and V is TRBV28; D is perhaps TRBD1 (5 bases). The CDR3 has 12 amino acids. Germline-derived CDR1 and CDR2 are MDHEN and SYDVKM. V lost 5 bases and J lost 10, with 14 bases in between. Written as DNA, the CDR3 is TGTGCCAGCAGTATAGGCTTGGGGGGAGCTTTCTTT. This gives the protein CASSIGLGGAFF.

The CDR3, as DNA: TGTGCCAGCAGCTTGAGCGGGAGGGCCGCGGATGAGCAGTTCTTC. This codes for CASSLSGRAADEQFF. The chain is built from TRBV11-2 and TRBJ2-1, with TRBD2 matching 10 bases. In germline, CDR1 is SGHAT, CDR2 FQNNGV. The CDR3 consists of 15 residues. Germline trimming cut 3 bases from V and 8 bases from J; bases unmatched to any gene: 7. Filled out from reference TRBV11-2 and TRBJ2-1, the complete variable domain reads EAGVAQSPRYKIIEKRQSVAFWCNPISGHATLYWYQQILGQGPKLLIQFQNNGVVDDSQLPKDRFSAERLKGVDSTLKIQPAKLEDSAVYLCASSLSGRAADEQFFGPGTRLTVL.

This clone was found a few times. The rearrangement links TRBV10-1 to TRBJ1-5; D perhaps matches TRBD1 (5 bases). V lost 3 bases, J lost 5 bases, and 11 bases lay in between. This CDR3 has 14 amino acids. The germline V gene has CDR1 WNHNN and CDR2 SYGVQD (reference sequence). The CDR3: CASSEGASDQPQHF. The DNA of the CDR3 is TGCGCCAGCAGTGAAGGGGCGTCCGATCAGCCCCAGCATTTT.

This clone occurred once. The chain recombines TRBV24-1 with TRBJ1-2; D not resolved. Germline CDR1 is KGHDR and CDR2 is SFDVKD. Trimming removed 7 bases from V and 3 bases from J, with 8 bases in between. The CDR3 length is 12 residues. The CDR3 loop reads CATSDGDYGYTF. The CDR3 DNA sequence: TGTGCCACCAGCGACGGAGACTATGGCTACACCTTC.